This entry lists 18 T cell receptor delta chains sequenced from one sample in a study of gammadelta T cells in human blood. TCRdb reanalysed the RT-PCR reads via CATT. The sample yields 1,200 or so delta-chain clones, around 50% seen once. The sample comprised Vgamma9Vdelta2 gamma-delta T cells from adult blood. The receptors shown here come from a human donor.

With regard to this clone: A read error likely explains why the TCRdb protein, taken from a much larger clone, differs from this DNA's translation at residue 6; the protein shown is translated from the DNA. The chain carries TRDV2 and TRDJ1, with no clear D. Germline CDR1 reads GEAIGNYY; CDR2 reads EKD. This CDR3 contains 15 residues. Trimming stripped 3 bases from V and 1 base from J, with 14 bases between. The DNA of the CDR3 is TGTGCCTGTGACTCTTTTACTACGAGCACCGATAAACTCATCTTT. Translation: CACDSFTTSTDKLIF.

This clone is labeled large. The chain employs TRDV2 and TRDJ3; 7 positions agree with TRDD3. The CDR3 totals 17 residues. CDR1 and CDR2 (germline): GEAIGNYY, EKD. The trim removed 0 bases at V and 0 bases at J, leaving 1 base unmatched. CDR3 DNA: TGTGCCTGTGACACCTGGGGGAGCTCCTGGGACACCCGACAGATGTTTTTC. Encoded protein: CACDTWGSSWDTRQMFF.

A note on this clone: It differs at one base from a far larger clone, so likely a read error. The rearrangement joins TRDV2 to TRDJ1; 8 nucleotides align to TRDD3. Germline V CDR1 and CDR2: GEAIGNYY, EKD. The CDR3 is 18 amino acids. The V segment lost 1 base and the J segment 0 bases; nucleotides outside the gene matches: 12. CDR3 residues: CACDTLLRPGDNTDKLIF. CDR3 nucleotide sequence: TGTGCCTGTGACACGCTCCTACGACCGGGGGATAACACCGATAAACTCATCTTT.

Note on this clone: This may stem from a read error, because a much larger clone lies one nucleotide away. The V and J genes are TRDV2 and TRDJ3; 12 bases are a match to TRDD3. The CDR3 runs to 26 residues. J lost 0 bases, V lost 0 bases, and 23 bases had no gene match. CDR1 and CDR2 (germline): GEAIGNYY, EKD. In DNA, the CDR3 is TGTGCCTGTGACACCGGCTGGGGGATACGCAACGACGCCGAGGGTCCTAGCTCCTGGGACACCCGACAGATGTTTTTC. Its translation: CACDTGWGIRNDAEGPSSWDTRQMFF.

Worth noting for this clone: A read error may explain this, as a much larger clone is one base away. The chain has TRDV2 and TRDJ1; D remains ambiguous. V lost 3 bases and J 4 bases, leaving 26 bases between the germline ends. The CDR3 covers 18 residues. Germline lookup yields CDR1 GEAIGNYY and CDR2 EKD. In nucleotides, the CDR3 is TGTGCCTGTGACTCGTTGGTGGCAACCCCCAAGAACAGCGATAAACTCATCTTT. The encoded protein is CACDSLVATPKNSDKLIF.

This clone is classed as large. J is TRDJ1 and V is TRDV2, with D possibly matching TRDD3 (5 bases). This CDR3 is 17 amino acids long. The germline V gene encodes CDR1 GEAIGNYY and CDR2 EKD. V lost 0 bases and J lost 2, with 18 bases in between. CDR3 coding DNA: TGTGCCTGTGACACCGCTGGGTCCCTCCCAAAAACCGATAAACTCATCTTT. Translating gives CACDTAGSLPKTDKLIF.

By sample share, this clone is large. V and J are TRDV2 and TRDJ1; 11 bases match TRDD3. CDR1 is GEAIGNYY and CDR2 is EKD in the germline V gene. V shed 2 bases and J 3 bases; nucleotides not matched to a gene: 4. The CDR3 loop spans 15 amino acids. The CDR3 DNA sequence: TGTGCCTGTGACATTTTGGGGGATACGGCCGATAAACTCATCTTT. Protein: CACDILGDTADKLIF.

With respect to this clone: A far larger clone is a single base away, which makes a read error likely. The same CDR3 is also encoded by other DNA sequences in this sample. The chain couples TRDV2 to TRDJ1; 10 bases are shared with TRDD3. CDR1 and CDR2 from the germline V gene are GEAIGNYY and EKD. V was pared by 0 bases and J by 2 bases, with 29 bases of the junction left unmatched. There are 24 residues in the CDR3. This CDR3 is CACDTVATPFGTGGSGRGTDKLIF. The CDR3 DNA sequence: TGTGCCTGTGACACCGTTGCGACACCATTCGGGACTGGGGGATCTGGTAGAGGGACCGATAAACTCATCTTT.

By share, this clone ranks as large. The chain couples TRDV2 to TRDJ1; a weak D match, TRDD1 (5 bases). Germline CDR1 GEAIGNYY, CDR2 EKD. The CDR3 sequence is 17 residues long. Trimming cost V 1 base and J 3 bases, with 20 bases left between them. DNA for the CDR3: TGTGCCTGTGACACGATCGGGACCCCAGGGAAATCCGATAAACTCATCTTT. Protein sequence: CACDTIGTPGKSDKLIF.

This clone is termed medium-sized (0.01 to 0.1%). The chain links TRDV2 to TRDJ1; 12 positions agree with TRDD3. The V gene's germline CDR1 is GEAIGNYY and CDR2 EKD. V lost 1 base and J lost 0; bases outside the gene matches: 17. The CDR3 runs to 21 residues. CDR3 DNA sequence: TGTGCCTGTGACACTGTTACTGGGGGATACAGGGCCCCATCTGACACCGATAAACTCATCTTT. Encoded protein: CACDTVTGGYRAPSDTDKLIF.

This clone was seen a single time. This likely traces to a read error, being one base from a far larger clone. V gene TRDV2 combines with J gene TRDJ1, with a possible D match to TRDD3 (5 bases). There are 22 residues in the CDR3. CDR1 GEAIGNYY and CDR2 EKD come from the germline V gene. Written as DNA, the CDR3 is TGTGCCTGTGACCATCTTTCCCGTGAGAAGGGGACCCTTGCCGTGTACACCGATAAACCCATCTTT. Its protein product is CACDHLSREKGTLAVYTDKPIF.

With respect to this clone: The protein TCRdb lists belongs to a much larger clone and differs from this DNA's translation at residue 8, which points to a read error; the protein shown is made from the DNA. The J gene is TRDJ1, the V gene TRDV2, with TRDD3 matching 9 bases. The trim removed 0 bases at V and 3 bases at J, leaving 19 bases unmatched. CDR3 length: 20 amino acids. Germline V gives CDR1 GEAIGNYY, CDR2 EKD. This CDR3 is CACDTVGNPLGDREADKLIF. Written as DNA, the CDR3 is TGTGCCTGTGACACCGTAGGGAACCCTCTGGGGGATCGAGAGGCCGATAAACTCATCTTT.

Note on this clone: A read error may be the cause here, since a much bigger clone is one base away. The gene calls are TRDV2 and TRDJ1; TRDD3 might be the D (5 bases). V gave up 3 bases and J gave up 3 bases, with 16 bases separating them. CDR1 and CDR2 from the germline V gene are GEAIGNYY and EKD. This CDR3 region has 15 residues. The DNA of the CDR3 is TGTGCCTGTGACTCTTTACTGGAGGCCTCCGATAAACTCATCTTT. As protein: CACDSLLEASDKLIF.

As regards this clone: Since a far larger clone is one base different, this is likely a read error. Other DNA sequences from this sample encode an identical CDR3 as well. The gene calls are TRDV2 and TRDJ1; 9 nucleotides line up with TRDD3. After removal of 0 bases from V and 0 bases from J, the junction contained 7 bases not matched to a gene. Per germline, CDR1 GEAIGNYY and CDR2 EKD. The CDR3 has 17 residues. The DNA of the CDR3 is TGTGCCTGTGACACCCTCCTGGGGGATTCGTACACCGATAAACTCATCTTT. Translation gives CACDTLLGDSYTDKLIF.

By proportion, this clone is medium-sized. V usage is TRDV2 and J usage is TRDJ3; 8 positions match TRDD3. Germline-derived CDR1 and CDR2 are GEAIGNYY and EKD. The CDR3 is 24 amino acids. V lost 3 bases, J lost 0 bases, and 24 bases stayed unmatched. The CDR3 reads CACDFLLGGPSGGMHSWDTRQMFF. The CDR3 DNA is TGTGCCTGTGACTTCCTATTAGGCGGTCCGTCTGGGGGAATGCACTCCTGGGACACCCGACAGATGTTTTTC.

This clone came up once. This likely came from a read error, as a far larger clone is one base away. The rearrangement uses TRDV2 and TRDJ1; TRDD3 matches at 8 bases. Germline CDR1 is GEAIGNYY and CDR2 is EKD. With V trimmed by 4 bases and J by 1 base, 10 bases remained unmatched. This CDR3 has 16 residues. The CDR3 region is CACETVGIRGTDKLIF. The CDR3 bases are TGTGCCTGTGAAACCGTAGGGATACGGGGCACCGATAAACTCATCTTT.

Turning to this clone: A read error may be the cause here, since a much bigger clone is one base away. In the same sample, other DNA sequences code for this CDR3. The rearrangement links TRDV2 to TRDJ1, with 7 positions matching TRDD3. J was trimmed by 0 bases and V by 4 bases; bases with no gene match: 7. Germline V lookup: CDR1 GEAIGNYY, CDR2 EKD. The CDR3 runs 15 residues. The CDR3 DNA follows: TGTGCCTGTGATCCCCTGGGGGTGTACACCGATAAACTCATCTTT. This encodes CACDPLGVYTDKLIF.

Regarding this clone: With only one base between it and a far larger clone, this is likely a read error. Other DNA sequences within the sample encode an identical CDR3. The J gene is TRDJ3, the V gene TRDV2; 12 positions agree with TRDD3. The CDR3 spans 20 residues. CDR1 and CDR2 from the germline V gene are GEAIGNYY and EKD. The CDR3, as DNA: TGTGCCTGTGACACCGTACTGGGGGATACTAGCTCCTGGGACACCCGACAAATGTTTTTC. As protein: CACDTVLGDTSSWDTRQMFF.